These T cell receptor beta chains were read from a single sample in a study of neoadjuvant anti-PD-1 for oral cavity cancer. TCRdb's copy holds only in-frame clones and misses some; the assay was immunoSEQ multiplex PCR. The table records fewer than 90,000 clones, more than 80% of them present only once. The sample was PBMCs, taken before nivolumab (anti-PD-1) treatment. The receptors shown here come from a person aged 35 to 85 with oral cavity squamous cell carcinoma. The CDR3 runs from the conserved cysteine through the conserved F or W. The D gene is left open where the match is weak. Rows may omit the clone size; those that give it use once, few, many or a size class.

abundance: -
v_gene: TRBV14
d_gene: TRBD2
j_gene: TRBJ2-1
CDR3nt: TGTGCCAGCAGCCAAGAAGCTAGCGGGGGAAATGAGCAGTTCTTC
CDR3aa: CASSQEASGGNEQFF

abundance: -
v_gene: TRBV5-5
d_gene: -
j_gene: TRBJ1-4
CDR3nt: TGTGCCAGCAGCCCTGGGACCGCAACTAATGAAAAACTGTTTTTT
CDR3aa: CASSPGTATNEKLFF

abundance: once
v_gene: TRBV10-3
d_gene: TRBD2
j_gene: TRBJ2-1
CDR3nt: TGTGCCTCCCGACTAGCGGGAAGTGATGAGCAGTTCTTC
CDR3aa: CASRLAGSDEQFF

abundance: once
v_gene: TRBV19
d_gene: -
j_gene: TRBJ2-1
CDR3nt: TGTGCCAGTAGTATGAGGGGTAACGAGCAGTTCTTC
CDR3aa: CASSMRGNEQFF

abundance: -
v_gene: TRBV15
d_gene: -
j_gene: TRBJ1-2
CDR3nt: TGTGCCACCAGCAGAGAAGTAGCTAACTATGGCTACACCTTC
CDR3aa: CATSREVANYGYTF

abundance: -
v_gene: TRBV5-1
d_gene: TRBD1
j_gene: TRBJ2-5
CDR3nt: TGCGCCAGCAGCCCCCCGACAGGGACCCGCCAAGAGACCCAGTACTTC
CDR3aa: CASSPPTGTRQETQYF

abundance: -
v_gene: TRBV2
d_gene: -
j_gene: TRBJ1-2
CDR3nt: TGTGCCAGCCTTCCTGGGGACGGGAACCTAATGCACTATGGCTACACCTTC
CDR3aa: CASLPGDGNLMHYGYTF

abundance: -
v_gene: TRBV6-6
d_gene: TRBD1
j_gene: TRBJ2-7
CDR3nt: TGTGCCAGCAATCCGACAGGGGACGGGAACGAGCAGTACTTC
CDR3aa: CASNPTGDGNEQYF

abundance: -
v_gene: TRBV6-5
d_gene: TRBD2
j_gene: TRBJ2-7
CDR3nt: TGTGCCAGCAGTCCGACCAGCGGGGGAGCCTACGAGCAGTACTTC
CDR3aa: CASSPTSGGAYEQYF

abundance: -
v_gene: TRBV30
d_gene: TRBD2
j_gene: TRBJ2-7
CDR3nt: TGTGCCACGGGGGGGGAGGCCTACGAGCAGTACTTC
CDR3aa: CATGGEAYEQYF

abundance: -
v_gene: TRBV5-1
d_gene: TRBD1
j_gene: TRBJ2-5
CDR3nt: TGCGCCAGCAGCCAGGGACAGGTTCAAGAGACCCAGTACTTC
CDR3aa: CASSQGQVQETQYF

abundance: -
v_gene: TRBV10-3
d_gene: -
j_gene: TRBJ2-2
CDR3nt: TGTGCCATCAGACCCCTGTACACCGGGGAGCTGTTTTTT
CDR3aa: CAIRPLYTGELFF

abundance: -
v_gene: TRBV6-1
d_gene: -
j_gene: TRBJ1-2
CDR3nt: TGTGCCAGCAGTGGAGCTTCTACGGGGAATTATGGCTACACCTTC
CDR3aa: CASSGASTGNYGYTF

abundance: once
v_gene: TRBV6-5
d_gene: -
j_gene: TRBJ1-5
CDR3nt: TGTGCCAGCAGTTACGTTAGGGATGGGAATCAGCCCCAGCATTTT
CDR3aa: CASSYVRDGNQPQHF

abundance: -
v_gene: TRBV30
d_gene: TRBD2
j_gene: TRBJ2-3
CDR3nt: TGTGCCTGGAGTGGACTAGCGCCTAGCACAGATACGCAGTATTTT
CDR3aa: CAWSGLAPSTDTQYF

abundance: once
v_gene: TRBV6-6
d_gene: -
j_gene: TRBJ1-2
CDR3nt: TGTGCCAGCAGGATGCTACTGGGGGGCTATGGCTACACCTTC
CDR3aa: CASRMLLGGYGYTF

abundance: once
v_gene: TRBV19
d_gene: TRBD2
j_gene: TRBJ2-1
CDR3nt: TGTGCCAGTAGTCAGGGACTAGCGGGAGGCCCAGGGGGGAATGAGCAGTTCTTC
CDR3aa: CASSQGLAGGPGGNEQFF

abundance: -
v_gene: TRBV29-1
d_gene: -
j_gene: TRBJ2-7
CDR3nt: TGCAGCGCCTCCCCCTCTTCAGATCCATGGGGCTACGAGCAGTACTTC
CDR3aa: CSASPSSDPWGYEQYF

abundance: once
v_gene: TRBV19
d_gene: -
j_gene: TRBJ1-2
CDR3nt: TGTGCCAGTAAAGAAACCTATGGCTACACCTTC
CDR3aa: CASKETYGYTF

abundance: -
v_gene: TRBV29-1
d_gene: -
j_gene: TRBJ1-1
CDR3nt: TGCAGCGTTTCAGGATTGAACACTGAAGCTTTCTTT
CDR3aa: CSVSGLNTEAFF

abundance: -
v_gene: TRBV6-5
d_gene: TRBD2
j_gene: TRBJ2-5
CDR3nt: TGTGCCAGCAGACTACCGGGGGGGGAGACCCAGTACTTC
CDR3aa: CASRLPGGETQYF

abundance: -
v_gene: TRBV5-1
d_gene: -
j_gene: TRBJ2-7
CDR3nt: TGCGCCAGCAGAATAGGGGGGTCGGCCTCCTACGAGCAGTACTTC
CDR3aa: CASRIGGSASYEQYF

abundance: -
v_gene: TRBV7-8
d_gene: -
j_gene: TRBJ2-7
CDR3nt: TGTGCCAGCAGCTCCTCAGGGGAACACGAGCAGTACTTC
CDR3aa: CASSSSGEHEQYF

abundance: -
v_gene: TRBV5-1
d_gene: -
j_gene: TRBJ1-5
CDR3nt: TGCGCCAGCAGCTTGGGTCGTGGACAGCCCCAGCATTTT
CDR3aa: CASSLGRGQPQHF

abundance: -
v_gene: TRBV2
d_gene: TRBD1
j_gene: TRBJ2-7
CDR3nt: TGTGCCAGCAGTCTTGGACAGGGGGCATACGAGCAGTACTTC
CDR3aa: CASSLGQGAYEQYF

abundance: -
v_gene: TRBV7-9
d_gene: TRBD2
j_gene: TRBJ2-7
CDR3nt: TGTGCCAGCAGCCCCAACATCGGACTAGCGGACTCCTACGAGCAGTACTTC
CDR3aa: CASSPNIGLADSYEQYF

abundance: -
v_gene: TRBV5-8
d_gene: -
j_gene: TRBJ2-3
CDR3nt: TGTGCCAGCAGCTTGGGATCTTGGGGCGCAGATACGCAGTATTTT
CDR3aa: CASSLGSWGADTQYF

abundance: once
v_gene: TRBV30
d_gene: -
j_gene: TRBJ2-5
CDR3nt: TGTGCCTGGGACCTAGGACAGGAGGGGACCCAGTACTTC
CDR3aa: CAWDLGQEGTQYF

abundance: -
v_gene: TRBV11-1
d_gene: -
j_gene: TRBJ2-7
CDR3nt: TGTGCCAGCAGCCTGTCGGGTTACGAGCAGTACTTC
CDR3aa: CASSLSGYEQYF